This passage covers 4 T cell receptor beta chains from one sample sequenced in a study of regulatory T cells in long-lasting Graves disease (dated by TCRdb to about 2021). Read against the paper, the sample's time point label means: newly diagnosed GD, antithyroid drugs for less than 3 months. For both TCR sequencing and RNA sequencing, RNA was extracted from PBMCs in TRIzol. Library preparation used multiplex PCR. The run used an Illumina HiSeq 4000. To build TCR beta libraries, CDR3 regions were amplified by Arm-PCR using iRepertoire HTBI primers. TCRdb cleaned the public reads at Q25 with fastp, built clones with MiXCR and kept in-frame beta chains. For every CDR3 protein sequence, its rows merge into one entry that carries the most common genes and DNA. This sample has about 440,000 distinct CDR3 sequences in its table, and about 17% of those were observed once. Clones ranked in the top ten supply roughly a tenth of the sample.

The same data also contributed to another study, on T cells in Graves' hyperthyroidism and ophthalmopathy.

Source: peripheral blood mononuclear cells (PBMCs), taken at new diagnosis, from a patient treated with antithyroid drugs. The receptors shown here come from a woman aged 25 to 39 with Graves disease. Donor details come from another sample of the same person, matched by shared clones.

This clonotype was counted many times. The chain uses TRBV3-1 and TRBJ2-2; no definite D call. Looked up from germline, CDR1 is LGHDT and CDR2 is YNNKEL (reference sequence). The CDR3 spans 13 residues. V was trimmed by 4 bases and J by 6 bases, leaving 9 bases between them. The CDR3 DNA sequence: TGTGCCAGCAGCCTTCACTCAGCCGGGGAGCTGTTTTTT. It translates to CASSLHSAGELFF.

V usage is TRBV4-1 and J usage is TRBJ2-7, with D possibly being TRBD1 (5 bases). V was cut by 5 bases and J by 5 bases, with 16 bases left in between. The CDR3 has 14 amino acids. Germline V gene lookup returns CDR1 MGHRA and CDR2 YSYEKL. In nucleotides, the CDR3 is TGCGCCAGCAGCTCCAGCGTGTGGGGCGACGAGCAGTACTTC. Its protein is CASSSSVWGDEQYF.

This clonotype was seen repeatedly, ten times or more. The J gene is TRBJ2-7, the V gene TRBV5-1, with TRBD2 matching 8 bases. Germline V gives CDR1 SGHRS, CDR2 YFSETQ. The V and J ends lost 0 bases and 2 bases, in that order; junction bases with no gene match: 4. The CDR3 totals 15 residues. The CDR3 sequence is CASSLAAGGAYEQYF. CDR3 nucleotide sequence: TGCGCCAGCAGCTTGGCTGCGGGAGGTGCCTACGAGCAGTACTTC.

This clonotype was recorded many times. V usage is TRBV7-9 and J usage is TRBJ2-2; TRBD2 matches at 7 bases. CDR3 length equals 15 residues. Germline CDR1 is SEHNR and CDR2 is FQNEAQ (reference sequence). Trimming cost V 6 bases and J 8 bases; bases outside gene matches: 12. CDR3 DNA: TGTGCCAGCAGGCCCGGGACTAACCCACATGGGGAGCTGTTTTTT. It yields the protein CASRPGTNPHGELFF.